Sequencing of this T cell receptor beta chain was carried out in a study of blood T cell repertoires in COVID-19. The CDR3 totals 16 residues. Germline lookup yields CDR1 MNHNY and CDR2 SVGAGI (reference sequence). The junction had 7 bases not matched to a gene; V was cut back by 0 bases and J by 6 bases. Sequencing was performed with immunoSEQ multiplex PCR; in TCRdb, only in-frame clones are kept and a portion is missing. The sample yields some 110,000 clones, 92% seen once. The chain recombines TRBV6-6 with TRBJ2-2; 7 bases map to TRBD2. The sample taken for sequencing was peripheral blood. This receptor was obtained from a man aged 50-60 years with COVID-19, enrolled during active disease. The CDR3 reads CASSYSRGRASGELFF. The CDR3, as DNA: TGTGCCAGCAGTTACTCGAGAGGGAGGGCGTCCGGGGAGCTGTTTTTT.